This is a list of T cell receptor beta chains from one sample in a study of T-cell memory formation after mild COVID-19. TCRdb re-called the 5' RACE reads through MiXCR, storing one row per CDR3 protein. This sample yields approximately 42,000 distinct CDR3 sequences, of which 5.5% to 8.5% are seen a single time; about 0.8% belongs to the top ten. The material sequenced was PBMCs or a T cell subset sorted from them (not recorded which). The receptors originated from an adult who had mild COVID-19 (a few samples of this study predate the infection). Cell type and time point are not known. Both conserved end residues are part of each CDR3. The order of the fields is D gene, J gene, clone size, V gene, CDR3 protein. D genes are given only for firm matches. The size of a clone is reported for some rows only, either as once, few or many, or as a class for expanded clones.

D gene: .; J gene: TRBJ2-7; clone size: .; V gene: TRBV27; CDR3 protein: CASSLSTGSYEQYF
D gene: .; J gene: TRBJ1-2; clone size: few; V gene: TRBV6-1; CDR3 protein: CASSEVGYVVYGYTF
D gene: .; J gene: TRBJ1-5; clone size: .; V gene: TRBV6-5; CDR3 protein: CASSYPHRTEWQGGQPQHF
D gene: TRBD1; J gene: TRBJ1-2; clone size: .; V gene: TRBV6-6; CDR3 protein: CASSSGTVIRGYTF
D gene: .; J gene: TRBJ1-2; clone size: few; V gene: TRBV5-1; CDR3 protein: CASSPDRAWGYTF
D gene: TRBD1; J gene: TRBJ1-1; clone size: .; V gene: TRBV4-2; CDR3 protein: CASSQDITGANTEAFF
D gene: TRBD2; J gene: TRBJ2-2; clone size: many; V gene: TRBV24-1; CDR3 protein: CATSGLAGGTGELFF
D gene: .; J gene: TRBJ2-3; clone size: many; V gene: TRBV5-1; CDR3 protein: CASSFQGRSTDTQYF
D gene: TRBD1; J gene: TRBJ2-2; clone size: many; V gene: TRBV5-1; CDR3 protein: CASSLDLPGQGAGELFF
D gene: .; J gene: TRBJ2-2; clone size: few; V gene: TRBV11-3; CDR3 protein: CASSLGPDTGELFF
D gene: .; J gene: TRBJ2-7; clone size: few; V gene: TRBV28; CDR3 protein: CASSSPYLADF
D gene: .; J gene: TRBJ1-1; clone size: few; V gene: TRBV29-1; CDR3 protein: CSVEDLGGHSEAFF
D gene: TRBD2; J gene: TRBJ2-7; clone size: many; V gene: TRBV9; CDR3 protein: CASSVEASGAYEQYF
D gene: .; J gene: TRBJ1-5; clone size: few; V gene: TRBV6-1; CDR3 protein: CASSAGVPNQPQHF
D gene: TRBD1; J gene: TRBJ1-5; clone size: .; V gene: TRBV7-2; CDR3 protein: CASSFTGVNQPQHF
D gene: .; J gene: TRBJ2-1; clone size: many; V gene: TRBV10-3; CDR3 protein: CAISEGGSYNEQFF
D gene: .; J gene: TRBJ2-3; clone size: many; V gene: TRBV7-9; CDR3 protein: CASSSLDTYTDTQYF
D gene: TRBD1; J gene: TRBJ2-1; clone size: many; V gene: TRBV24-1; CDR3 protein: CATSGGDYNEQFF
D gene: TRBD2; J gene: TRBJ2-3; clone size: many; V gene: TRBV30; CDR3 protein: CAWRRGGATDTQYF
D gene: .; J gene: TRBJ1-1; clone size: few; V gene: TRBV3-1; CDR3 protein: CASSQAGLTEAFF
D gene: .; J gene: TRBJ2-7; clone size: many; V gene: TRBV11-2; CDR3 protein: CASSLLTIPSYEQYF
D gene: .; J gene: TRBJ2-1; clone size: few; V gene: TRBV12-3/TRBV12-4; CDR3 protein: CASSFWGRGLSSYNEQFF
D gene: TRBD1; J gene: TRBJ2-7; clone size: few; V gene: TRBV19; CDR3 protein: CASSSTGTGGYEQYF
D gene: TRBD1; J gene: TRBJ1-6; clone size: many; V gene: TRBV5-1; CDR3 protein: CASSPGTATSPLHF
D gene: TRBD1; J gene: TRBJ1-2; clone size: many; V gene: TRBV11-3; CDR3 protein: CASSPREAGGHGYTF
D gene: TRBD2; J gene: TRBJ2-1; clone size: few; V gene: TRBV27; CDR3 protein: CASSPKSSGGSYNEQFF
D gene: TRBD1; J gene: TRBJ1-3; clone size: .; V gene: TRBV20-1; CDR3 protein: CSARNLQGAGDTIYF
D gene: .; J gene: TRBJ1-2; clone size: few; V gene: TRBV18; CDR3 protein: CASSPDGRGGYTF
D gene: .; J gene: TRBJ1-1; clone size: .; V gene: TRBV6-1; CDR3 protein: CASSQGNTEAFF
D gene: TRBD1; J gene: TRBJ2-7; clone size: many; V gene: TRBV3-1; CDR3 protein: CASSRVGQGVSYEQYF
D gene: TRBD2; J gene: TRBJ2-2; clone size: medium-sized; V gene: TRBV6-5; CDR3 protein: CASTTSGTGELFF
D gene: .; J gene: TRBJ1-5; clone size: .; V gene: TRBV19; CDR3 protein: CASSIEDGVNQPQHF
D gene: TRBD2; J gene: TRBJ2-1; clone size: .; V gene: TRBV2; CDR3 protein: CASRLAGGIEQFF
D gene: .; J gene: TRBJ1-1; clone size: .; V gene: TRBV29-1; CDR3 protein: CSVVKRAGRDTEAFF
D gene: .; J gene: TRBJ2-2; clone size: many; V gene: TRBV24-1; CDR3 protein: CATSDFPNTGELFF
D gene: .; J gene: TRBJ2-5; clone size: many; V gene: TRBV12-3/TRBV12-4; CDR3 protein: CASSFGQMRQETQYF
D gene: .; J gene: TRBJ1-2; clone size: many; V gene: TRBV20-1; CDR3 protein: CSARVGGGNYGYTF
D gene: TRBD1; J gene: TRBJ1-6; clone size: few; V gene: TRBV6-1; CDR3 protein: CASSRQGAVNSPLHF
D gene: .; J gene: TRBJ2-1; clone size: many; V gene: TRBV7-3; CDR3 protein: CASSDGTLSKDEQFF
D gene: .; J gene: TRBJ1-1; clone size: many; V gene: TRBV9; CDR3 protein: CASSVDQGMMNTEAFF
D gene: .; J gene: TRBJ2-7; clone size: many; V gene: TRBV12-3/TRBV12-4; CDR3 protein: CASSFLEAGNKGYEQYF
D gene: .; J gene: TRBJ1-3; clone size: few; V gene: TRBV5-1; CDR3 protein: CASSFQQGTGNTIYF
D gene: TRBD2; J gene: TRBJ2-3; clone size: many; V gene: TRBV6-5; CDR3 protein: CASSLGLAGGYTQYF
D gene: TRBD2; J gene: TRBJ2-3; clone size: .; V gene: TRBV3-1; CDR3 protein: CASSTWTSERTDTQYF
D gene: TRBD1; J gene: TRBJ1-5; clone size: many; V gene: TRBV12-3/TRBV12-4; CDR3 protein: CASSFRQGAGQPQHF
D gene: .; J gene: TRBJ2-2; clone size: few; V gene: TRBV30; CDR3 protein: CAWSVPTFGELFF
D gene: .; J gene: TRBJ2-6; clone size: many; V gene: TRBV12-3/TRBV12-4; CDR3 protein: CASSLVPGANVLTF
D gene: .; J gene: TRBJ2-3; clone size: many; V gene: TRBV27; CDR3 protein: CASSITESTDTQYF
D gene: .; J gene: TRBJ2-7; clone size: many; V gene: TRBV18; CDR3 protein: CASSPPGRVYEQYF
D gene: .; J gene: TRBJ1-1; clone size: .; V gene: TRBV5-4; CDR3 protein: CASSLDPQNRVRTEAFF
D gene: TRBD1; J gene: TRBJ1-4; clone size: .; V gene: TRBV2; CDR3 protein: CASSEQGTGNEKLFF
D gene: .; J gene: TRBJ1-3; clone size: .; V gene: TRBV15; CDR3 protein: CATSRDTTGWRNTIYF
D gene: .; J gene: TRBJ2-7; clone size: .; V gene: TRBV6-6; CDR3 protein: CASNRGDGYEQYF
D gene: .; J gene: TRBJ2-7; clone size: many; V gene: TRBV12-3/TRBV12-4; CDR3 protein: CASSSSSYEQYF
D gene: .; J gene: TRBJ2-2; clone size: many; V gene: TRBV6-6; CDR3 protein: CASLLWGARGTGELFF